These 4 T cell receptor beta chains came from one sample sequenced in a study of blood T cell repertoires in COVID-19. Some clones are missing from TCRdb's copy, which holds only in-frame ones; the method was immunoSEQ multiplex PCR. This sample has 95,000 to 100,000 clones, with approximately 84% found just once. Sequenced input: peripheral blood. These receptors all stem from a man aged 70-80 years with acute or convalescent COVID-19.

This sequence joins TRBV28 and TRBJ1-5, with unresolved D. The V and J ends lost 4 bases and 7 bases respectively, with 14 bases between them. This CDR3 is 14 amino acids long. Germline V gene data show CDR1 as MDHEN and CDR2 as SYDVKM. CDR3 DNA: TGTGCCAGCAGTTCTGTTGGAGTCGGGCAGCCCCAGCATTTT. It translates to CASSSVGVGQPQHF.

J is TRBJ1-1 and V is TRBV12-3 or TRBV12-4; 7 bases align to TRBD1. The CDR3 runs to 13 residues. V was pared by 5 bases and J by 0 bases, with 0 bases of the junction left unmatched. CDR3 DNA sequence: TGTGCCAGCAGTGGACAGGTGAACACTGAAGCTTTCTTT. This sequence encodes CASSGQVNTEAFF.

This clone has a single count. V and J are TRBV10-3 and TRBJ2-1; 10 bases align to TRBD2. The CDR3 extends over 14 amino acids. With 5 bases clipped from V and 4 bases from J, the junction kept 2 bases outside the gene matches. Per germline, CDR1 ENHRY and CDR2 SYGVKD. This CDR3 reads CAISKLAGYNEQFF. The CDR3 DNA reads TGTGCCATCAGTAAACTAGCGGGGTACAATGAGCAGTTCTTC.

V is TRBV7-2 and J is TRBJ1-6; unclear D gene. The CDR3 sequence is 15 residues long. Germline values: CDR1 SGHTA, CDR2 FQGNSA. V was clipped by 3 bases and J by 10 bases, with 16 bases between them. The CDR3 sequence: CASSLARAVESPLHF. The DNA for the CDR3 is TGTGCCAGCAGCTTGGCGAGGGCGGTGGAATCACCCCTCCACTTT. The full variable domain, completed using reference TRBV7-2 and TRBJ1-6, is GAGVSQSPSNKVTEKGKDVELRCDPISGHTALYWYRQSLGQGLEFLIYFQGNSAPDKSGLPSDRFSAERTGGSVSTLTIQRTQQEDSAVYLCASSLARAVESPLHFGNGTRLTVT.